Each of the 8 T cell receptor beta chains below was sequenced from the same sample in a study of T-cell reconstitution after alpha-beta-depleted transplantation in children listed by TCRdb under 2016. Preparation of the library involved PCR. Sequencing took place on an Illumina HiSeq 2500. TCR library preparation used molecular barcoding, with unique molecular identifiers applied to normalize quantification of the TCRbeta repertoire. TCRdb's own reprocessing of the public reads used fastp at Q25 and MiXCR and kept productive beta chains. Records with the same CDR3 protein are collapsed into one entry carrying the most frequent genes and DNA. This sample lists 500,000 or so distinct CDR3 sequences; 30% to 35% were detected once. In total, the top ten clones hold 2% to 2.5% of the sample. The sequenced sample was PBMCs from the stem cell graft donor, obtained from the stem cell graft. All receptors come from a human donor who donated a stem cell graft to a child with aplastic anemia.

The chain employs TRBV27 and TRBJ1-6, with D perhaps matching TRBD1 (5 bases). Trimming took 5 bases from V and 7 from J, leaving 15 bases between them. The CDR3 loop spans 15 amino acids. Per germline, CDR1 MNHEY and CDR2 SMNVEV (reference sequence). The CDR3 protein is CASSPRGFANSPLHF. CDR3 nucleotides: TGTGCCAGCAGTCCGAGGGGTTTTGCGAATTCACCCCTCCACTTT.

J is TRBJ1-5 and V is TRBV7-2; D gene uncertain. The germline V gene encodes CDR1 SGHTA and CDR2 FQGNSA. This CDR3 has 14 amino acids. Trimming left V 2 bases short and J 5 bases short, with 10 bases between. CDR3 sequence (DNA): TGTGCCAGCAGCTTAAGTCCATTATATCAGCCCCAGCATTTT. Translating it yields CASSLSPLYQPQHF.

The gene calls are TRBV5-6 and TRBJ2-7; no clear D gene. Trimming took 0 bases from V and 3 from J, leaving 7 bases between them. Looked up from germline, CDR1 is SGHDT and CDR2 is YYEEEE. The CDR3 has 13 amino acids. The CDR3 is CASSLGVDYEQYF. In nucleotides, the CDR3 is TGTGCCAGCAGCTTGGGGGTTGACTACGAGCAGTACTTC. The full variable domain, its missing parts supplied by reference TRBV5-6 and TRBJ2-7, is DAGVTQSPTHLIKTRGQQVTLRCSPKSGHDTVSWYQQALGQGPQFIFQYYEEEERQRGNFPDRFSGHQFPNYSSELNVNALLLGDSALYLCASSLGVDYEQYFGPGTRLTVT.

This clonotype was seen a few times. The V call is TRBV12-3 or TRBV12-4, the J call TRBJ1-6; D gene unclear. The V end was cut by 3 bases, the J end by 10 bases, with 13 bases between. The CDR3 sequence is 14 residues long. CDR3: CASSFGSGGSPLHF. CDR3 nucleotides: TGTGCCAGCAGTTTTGGAAGCGGAGGCTCACCCCTCCACTTT.

This clonotype was observed a few times. This chain joins TRBV20-1 and TRBJ2-1; 10 nucleotides align to TRBD2. Germline V gives CDR1 DFQATT, CDR2 SNEGSKA (reference sequence). The V gene end was trimmed by 3 bases and the J gene end by 2 bases; junction bases not matched to a gene: 7. There are 16 residues in the CDR3. CDR3 residues: CSARAPSGRPYNEQFF. The CDR3, as DNA: TGCAGTGCTAGGGCCCCTAGCGGGAGACCCTACAATGAGCAGTTCTTC.

This clonotype showed up just a few times. The J gene is TRBJ2-5, the V gene TRBV29-1; 7 bases are a match to TRBD2. Germline loops: CDR1 SQVTM, CDR2 ANQGSEA. Trimming at V came to 3 bases and at J to 6 bases, leaving 7 bases not matched to a gene. This CDR3 spans 13 amino acids. CDR3 protein: CSVDGEGGQTQYF. CDR3 coding DNA: TGCAGCGTTGATGGGGAGGGTGGACAGACCCAGTACTTC.

CDR3 residues: CASSTGVIVDSPLHF. CDR3 nucleotides: TGTGCCAGTAGTACAGGGGTGATCGTGGATTCACCCCTCCACTTT. The chain has TRBV19 and TRBJ1-6; D is possibly TRBD1 (6 bases). This CDR3 has 15 residues. Germline-derived CDR1 and CDR2 are LNHDA and SQIVND (reference sequence). Trimming removed 4 bases from V and 8 bases from J, with 15 bases in between.

This rearrangement joins TRBV5-6 to TRBJ2-1; TRBD1 matches at 11 bases. The CDR3 extends over 17 amino acids. Germline CDR1 and CDR2: SGHDT and YYEEEE. The junction had 5 bases not matched to a gene; V was cut back by 1 base and J by 2 bases. In DNA, the CDR3 is TGTGCCAGCAGCTTGTGGGACAGGGGGACGACCTACAATGAGCAGTTCTTC. Translating it yields CASSLWDRGTTYNEQFF.